These 16 T cell receptor beta chains came from one sample sequenced in a study of blood T cell repertoires in COVID-19. Repertoires were generated with immunoSEQ multiplex PCR, while TCRdb's copy carries only in-frame clones and drops some. The sample carries some 150,000 clones, under 90% recorded once. Sequencing used peripheral blood. Source of these receptors: a man aged 55 to 70 with acute or convalescent COVID-19.

This chain joins TRBV2 and TRBJ2-7; 7 bases align to TRBD1. Germline V gene lookup returns CDR1 SNHLY and CDR2 FYNNEI. The CDR3 spans 17 residues. V shed 5 bases and J 2 bases; nucleotides not matched to a gene: 15. The DNA of the CDR3 is TGTGCCAGCAGTCTCGGAATTACGACAGGGAGAGCCTACGAGCAGTACTTC. Its protein product is CASSLGITTGRAYEQYF.

The rearrangement links TRBV9 to TRBJ1-6; D is unresolved. The CDR3 has 16 residues. The V end was cut by 2 bases, the J end by 2 bases, with 11 bases between. In germline, CDR1 is SGDLS, CDR2 YYNGEE. CDR3 DNA: TGTGCCAGCAGCGTGGGTTCAGAGGCCTATAATTCACCCCTCCACTTT. Translated: CASSVGSEAYNSPLHF.

The chain employs TRBV7-2 and TRBJ2-7, with 10 bases lining up with TRBD1. After removal of 6 bases from V and 3 bases from J, the junction contained 5 bases not matched to a gene. From germline, CDR1 is SGHTA and CDR2 FQGNSA. The CDR3 extends over 14 amino acids. CDR3 sequence reads: CASSPTGGIYEQYF. CDR3 sequence (DNA): TGTGCCAGCAGTCCGACAGGGGGCATCTACGAGCAGTACTTC.

This clone came up a few times. This rearrangement joins TRBV10-3 to TRBJ1-2, with TRBD1 identical over 9 bases. This CDR3 comprises 15 residues. CDR1 is ENHRY, CDR2 SYGVKD, per germline. The ends lost 0 bases at V and 6 bases at J; junction bases unmatched: 5. Written as DNA, the CDR3 is TGTGCCATCAGTGAGTCTAGGGACAGGGCGGATGGCTACACCTTC. Protein sequence: CAISESRDRADGYTF.

The V call is TRBV27, the J call TRBJ2-1; D might be TRBD1 (7 bases). CDR1 and CDR2 (germline): MNHEY, SMNVEV (reference sequence). The ends were cut back, 8 bases at V and 1 base at J, with 15 bases in the middle. The length of the CDR3 is 15 residues. CDR3 DNA sequence: TGTGCCAGCGCTTGGGCAGGGGGGTCCTACAATGAGCAGTTCTTC. This translates into CASAWAGGSYNEQFF.

This clone was found once. The V call is TRBV11-3, the J call TRBJ2-1, with D perhaps TRBD1 (5 bases). V lost 1 base and J 9 bases, leaving 10 bases between the germline ends. This CDR3 is built from 13 residues. CDR1 is SGHNT, CDR2 YENEEA, per germline. The CDR3, as DNA: TGTGCCAGCAGCTTAGGCGAAGACAGTGAGCAGTTCTTC. Its translation is CASSLGEDSEQFF.

The chain is built from TRBV9 and TRBJ1-4; no clear D. This CDR3 comprises 13 residues. Per the germline V gene, CDR1 is SGDLS and CDR2 is YYNGEE. The V gene lost 4 bases and the J gene lost 8 bases, with 12 bases spanning the gap. This chain's CDR3 is CASSTWEAEKLFF. CDR3 bases: TGTGCCAGCAGCACCTGGGAGGCGGAAAAACTGTTTTTT.

This chain uses TRBV12-2 with TRBJ2-7; whether TRBD2, the table's D call, matches the DNA was not checked. TRBV12-2 is reported as a pseudogene. CDR3 length: 13 residues. CDR3 protein: CASRSRDSYEQYF. DNA for the CDR3: TGTGCAAGTCGCTCCCGGGACTCCTACGAGCAGTACTTC.

This chain connects TRBV6-2 or TRBV6-3 to TRBJ1-5; D is perhaps TRBD1 (6 bases). Germline V lookup: CDR1 MNHEY, CDR2 SVGEGT. Trimming removed 2 bases from V and 3 bases from J, with 8 bases in between. There are 14 residues in the CDR3. The CDR3 spells CASSYTGPNQPQHF. For the CDR3, the DNA is TGTGCCAGCAGTTACACAGGGCCCAATCAGCCCCAGCATTTT.

The chain couples TRBV10-3 to TRBJ1-1, with a weak D call TRBD1 (5 bases). V was shortened by 8 bases and J by 2 bases, with 15 bases between the two germline ends. Germline values: CDR1 ENHRY, CDR2 SYGVKD. The CDR3 is made up of 14 amino acids. CDR3 sequence: CAISDISPNTEAFF. CDR3 sequence (DNA): TGTGCCATCTCGGACATCTCCCCCAACACTGAAGCTTTCTTT.

The chain recombines TRBV10-3 with TRBJ2-7; D might be TRBD2 (6 bases). The CDR3 is made up of 12 amino acids. Looked up from germline, CDR1 is ENHRY and CDR2 is SYGVKD. Trimming removed 8 bases from V and 4 bases from J, with 12 bases in between. CDR3 in amino acids: CAIGGGLYEQYF. CDR3 nucleotide sequence: TGTGCCATCGGCGGAGGGCTATACGAGCAGTACTTC.

The CDR3 sequence: CASGHYQGPYGDTQYF. The CDR3 nucleotides are TGTGCTAGTGGCCATTATCAGGGGCCTTACGGAGATACGCAGTATTTT. The chain has TRBV12-5 and TRBJ2-3, with D possibly matching TRBD1 (6 bases). V gave up 6 bases and J gave up 5 bases, with 21 bases separating them. Germline CDR1 and CDR2: LGHNT and FRNRAP. The CDR3 consists of 16 residues. Looking up the rest from reference TRBV12-5 and TRBJ2-3 gives the full variable domain: DARVTQTPRHKVTEMGQEVTMRCQPILGHNTVFWYRQTMMQGLELLAYFRNRAPLDDSGMPKDRFSAEMPDATLATLKIQPSEPRDSAVYFCASGHYQGPYGDTQYFGPGTRLTVL.

The V call is TRBV12-3 or TRBV12-4, the J call TRBJ1-5; D call uncertain. The CDR3 covers 12 residues. The V gene lost 7 bases and the J gene lost 6 bases, with 10 bases spanning the gap. The CDR3 sequence: CASTRGVQPQHF. The CDR3 DNA sequence: TGTGCCAGCACTCGGGGTGTTCAGCCCCAGCATTTT.

This rearrangement joins TRBV24-1 to TRBJ2-7; possibly TRBD1 for D (6 bases). The CDR3 extends over 15 amino acids. Trimming pared 4 bases from V and 7 bases from J, leaving 19 bases between. Per the germline V gene, CDR1 is KGHDR and CDR2 is SFDVKD. CDR3: CATSDRTAGLGEQYF. The CDR3 bases are TGTGCCACCAGTGACCGGACAGCCGGCCTAGGGGAGCAGTACTTC.

The chain joins TRBV6-2 or TRBV6-3 to TRBJ2-1; TRBD2 agrees at 12 bases. Germline CDR1 is MNHEY and CDR2 is SVGEGT. Trimming took 5 bases from V and 7 from J; bases not matched to a gene: 12. This CDR3 spans 17 amino acids. The CDR3 sequence is CASSVPGGLAGRNEQFF. In DNA, the CDR3 is TGTGCCAGCAGTGTCCCAGGCGGACTAGCGGGAAGAAATGAGCAGTTCTTC.

V usage is TRBV3-1 (or the pseudogene TRBV3-2) and J usage is TRBJ2-5; the D gene is possibly TRBD2 (6 bases). This CDR3 spans 13 amino acids. Germline loops: CDR1 LGHDT, CDR2 YNNKEL (reference sequence). Trimming took off 4 bases at V and 6 bases at J, with 12 bases between the two ends. The CDR3 spells CASSRREGKTQYF. The DNA for the CDR3 is TGTGCCAGCAGCCGGCGGGAAGGAAAGACCCAGTACTTC.